This TCR beta chain was sequenced during a study of human T cells and chemical hapten exposure. Using its own MiXCR run on the RACE reads, TCRdb lists one record per CDR3 protein. This table holds fewer than 350,000 distinct CDR3 sequences, 7.5% to 8% found once. There are 16 residues in the CDR3. Trimming took 5 bases from V and 0 from J, leaving 17 bases between them. CDR1 and CDR2 from the germline V gene are SQVTM and ANQGSEA. Time point specified: pre-sensitization, week 0. Treatment noted: therapeutic diphenylcyclopropenone sensitization with weekly scalp DPC. The chain combines TRBV29-1 with TRBJ2-1; D may match TRBD1 or TRBD2 (6 bases each). The sample consisted of whole blood, taken in connection with sensitization to the hapten diphenylcyclopropenone (DPC). This clonotype was obtained from a man aged 18-30 years with alopecia areata. Some clones in this sample may be carry-over from other donors' samples. This chain's CDR3 is CSVMGGSSGSYNEQFF. The CDR3 region has the DNA TGCAGCGTTATGGGGGGCTCCTCGGGCTCCTACAATGAGCAGTTCTTC.